A selection of T cell receptor beta chains follows, all from one sample in a study of blood T cell repertoires in COVID-19. Some clones are missing from TCRdb's copy, which holds only in-frame ones; the method was immunoSEQ multiplex PCR. This table holds some 150,000 clones, about nine tenths found once. The sequenced sample consisted of PBMCs or T cells enriched from blood (not recorded which). These receptors were obtained from a man aged 45-65 years who had recovered from COVID-19. Both conserved end residues are part of each CDR3. Each record gives: D gene, J gene, clone size, V gene, CDR3 protein, CDR3 DNA. A D gene is named only where the DNA matches it firmly. Clone size, where shown, is once, few, many, or a class for clones that have expanded.

D gene: -
J gene: TRBJ2-1
clone size: -
V gene: TRBV25-1
CDR3 protein: CASSRGAAYNEQFF
CDR3 DNA: TGTGCCAGCAGTCGGGGGGCCGCGTACAATGAGCAGTTCTTC

D gene: TRBD1
J gene: TRBJ1-6
clone size: -
V gene: TRBV2
CDR3 protein: CASSGFGTEHSPLHF
CDR3 DNA: TGTGCCAGCAGTGGGTTCGGGACAGAACATTCACCCCTCCACTTT

D gene: TRBD2
J gene: TRBJ2-3
clone size: few
V gene: TRBV6-5
CDR3 protein: CASKAGGGDTQYF
CDR3 DNA: TGTGCCAGCAAGGCCGGGGGGGGAGATACGCAGTATTTT

D gene: -
J gene: TRBJ2-1
clone size: -
V gene: TRBV28
CDR3 protein: CASRGYNEQFF
CDR3 DNA: TGTGCCAGCCGAGGCTACAATGAGCAGTTCTTC

D gene: -
J gene: TRBJ1-1
clone size: -
V gene: TRBV6-2/TRBV6-3
CDR3 protein: CASSYKQKNTEAFF
CDR3 DNA: TGTGCCAGCAGTTATAAACAGAAGAACACTGAAGCTTTCTTT

D gene: -
J gene: TRBJ1-3
clone size: -
V gene: TRBV5-6
CDR3 protein: CASSLPGANSGNTIYF
CDR3 DNA: TGTGCCAGCAGCTTGCCCGGAGCTAACTCTGGAAACACCATATATTTT

D gene: TRBD2
J gene: TRBJ2-7
clone size: -
V gene: TRBV3-1/TRBV3-2
CDR3 protein: CASRTSGRSYEQYF
CDR3 DNA: TGTGCCAGCCGGACTAGCGGGAGATCCTACGAGCAGTACTTC

D gene: TRBD1
J gene: TRBJ1-1
clone size: -
V gene: TRBV18
CDR3 protein: CASSPQQGKNTEAFF
CDR3 DNA: TGTGCCAGCTCACCACAACAGGGGAAGAACACTGAAGCTTTCTTT

D gene: TRBD1
J gene: TRBJ1-4
clone size: -
V gene: TRBV6-5
CDR3 protein: CASRTDRERGEKLFF
CDR3 DNA: TGTGCCAGCAGAACCGACAGGGAACGGGGAGAAAAACTGTTTTTT

D gene: TRBD2
J gene: TRBJ2-1
clone size: -
V gene: TRBV5-1
CDR3 protein: CASSFRTSGGYNEQFF
CDR3 DNA: TGCGCCAGCAGCTTTCGGACTAGCGGGGGCTACAATGAGCAGTTCTTC

D gene: TRBD2
J gene: TRBJ2-2
clone size: -
V gene: TRBV7-3
CDR3 protein: CASSLNVAGANTGELFF
CDR3 DNA: TGTGCCAGCAGCTTAAACGTAGCGGGGGCAAACACCGGGGAGCTGTTTTTT

D gene: -
J gene: TRBJ1-6
clone size: -
V gene: TRBV7-2
CDR3 protein: CASKAGAYNSPLHF
CDR3 DNA: TGTGCCAGCAAGGCGGGGGCCTATAATTCACCCCTCCACTTT

D gene: -
J gene: TRBJ1-2
clone size: -
V gene: TRBV14
CDR3 protein: CASSQGHLHPGGYTF
CDR3 DNA: TGTGCCAGCAGCCAAGGCCACCTACACCCAGGTGGCTACACCTTC

D gene: TRBD2
J gene: TRBJ2-7
clone size: few
V gene: TRBV5-1
CDR3 protein: CASSLRPLASGKGYEQYF
CDR3 DNA: TGCGCCAGCAGCTTGCGTCCGTTGGCTAGCGGGAAGGGGTACGAGCAGTACTTC

D gene: TRBD2
J gene: TRBJ2-2
clone size: -
V gene: TRBV5-4
CDR3 protein: CASTLAGEGPTGELFF
CDR3 DNA: TGTGCCAGCACCTTAGCGGGGGAGGGACCCACCGGGGAGCTGTTTTTT

D gene: -
J gene: TRBJ2-1
clone size: -
V gene: TRBV25-1
CDR3 protein: CASSEPGINGGNEQFF
CDR3 DNA: TGTGCCAGCAGTGAACCGGGGATTAATGGAGGAAATGAGCAGTTCTTC

D gene: TRBD1
J gene: TRBJ1-5
clone size: -
V gene: TRBV10-3
CDR3 protein: CAIQGTGGNQPQHF
CDR3 DNA: TGTGCCATACAAGGGACAGGGGGCAATCAGCCCCAGCATTTT

D gene: -
J gene: TRBJ1-2
clone size: -
V gene: TRBV28
CDR3 protein: CASSGLRGGPNLYGYTF
CDR3 DNA: TGTGCCAGCAGTGGATTAAGGGGGGGGCCGAATCTCTATGGCTACACCTTC

D gene: -
J gene: TRBJ2-2
clone size: -
V gene: TRBV7-2
CDR3 protein: CASSLNSGAGELFF
CDR3 DNA: TGTGCCAGCAGCCTAAACTCCGGGGCCGGGGAGCTGTTTTTT

D gene: TRBD1
J gene: TRBJ1-1
clone size: -
V gene: TRBV9
CDR3 protein: CASSALGQGGTEAFF
CDR3 DNA: TGTGCCAGCAGCGCTCTCGGACAGGGAGGTACTGAAGCTTTCTTT

D gene: -
J gene: TRBJ1-2
clone size: -
V gene: TRBV7-2
CDR3 protein: CASSPLDSYGYTF
CDR3 DNA: TGTGCCAGCAGCCCCCTGGACAGTTATGGCTACACCTTC

D gene: -
J gene: TRBJ1-5
clone size: -
V gene: TRBV2
CDR3 protein: CASSEDRLSNQPQHF
CDR3 DNA: TGTGCCAGCAGTGAAGACAGGCTTAGCAATCAGCCCCAGCATTTT

D gene: -
J gene: TRBJ2-2
clone size: -
V gene: TRBV7-9
CDR3 protein: CASRRQNTGELFF
CDR3 DNA: TGTGCCAGCAGGCGACAGAACACCGGGGAGCTGTTTTTT

D gene: -
J gene: TRBJ1-6
clone size: -
V gene: TRBV5-1
CDR3 protein: CASSFSGGQASPLHF
CDR3 DNA: TGCGCCAGCAGCTTCTCAGGCGGGCAGGCTTCACCCCTCCACTTT

D gene: TRBD1
J gene: TRBJ1-5
clone size: -
V gene: TRBV27
CDR3 protein: CASSRRTGGKSNQPQHF
CDR3 DNA: TGTGCCAGCAGCAGAAGGACAGGGGGCAAGAGCAATCAGCCCCAGCATTTT

D gene: TRBD1
J gene: TRBJ1-2
clone size: -
V gene: TRBV7-2
CDR3 protein: CASSPTGGNYGYTF
CDR3 DNA: TGTGCCAGCAGCCCGACAGGGGGGAACTATGGCTACACCTTC

D gene: -
J gene: TRBJ1-3
clone size: -
V gene: TRBV5-1
CDR3 protein: CASSLTGDHSGNTIYF
CDR3 DNA: TGCGCCAGCAGCTTGACGGGAGACCACTCTGGAAACACCATATATTTT

D gene: TRBD2
J gene: TRBJ2-5
clone size: -
V gene: TRBV7-9
CDR3 protein: CAGQSGGGETQYF
CDR3 DNA: TGTGCCGGCCAAAGCGGCGGGGGGGAGACCCAGTACTTC

D gene: -
J gene: TRBJ2-5
clone size: -
V gene: TRBV30
CDR3 protein: CAWSVKTETQYF
CDR3 DNA: TGTGCCTGGAGTGTAAAGACTGAGACCCAGTACTTC

D gene: -
J gene: TRBJ2-2
clone size: -
V gene: TRBV5-4
CDR3 protein: CASSLGRNTGELFF
CDR3 DNA: TGTGCCAGCAGCTTGGGCAGAAACACCGGGGAGCTGTTTTTT

D gene: TRBD1
J gene: TRBJ2-7
clone size: -
V gene: TRBV5-1
CDR3 protein: CASSSRDRGVARDYEQYF
CDR3 DNA: TGCGCCAGCAGCTCCCGGGACAGGGGAGTTGCGCGGGACTACGAGCAGTACTTC

D gene: -
J gene: TRBJ1-6
clone size: once
V gene: TRBV19
CDR3 protein: CASSKGERRYPPNSPLHF
CDR3 DNA: TGTGCCAGTAGTAAGGGGGAGAGAAGGTATCCCCCTAATTCACCCCTCCACTTT

D gene: -
J gene: TRBJ1-1
clone size: once
V gene: TRBV7-8
CDR3 protein: CASSLVGRNTEAFF
CDR3 DNA: TGTGCCAGCAGCTTAGTGGGCAGGAACACTGAAGCTTTCTTT

D gene: -
J gene: TRBJ2-5
clone size: -
V gene: TRBV5-1
CDR3 protein: CASSSLPIPTGQETQYF
CDR3 DNA: TGCGCCAGCAGCTCGCTCCCGATCCCCACAGGGCAAGAGACCCAGTACTTC

D gene: -
J gene: TRBJ2-3
clone size: -
V gene: TRBV15
CDR3 protein: CATSRVVGLKSTDTQYF
CDR3 DNA: TGTGCCACCAGCAGAGTGGTCGGACTGAAAAGCACAGATACGCAGTATTTT

D gene: TRBD1
J gene: TRBJ1-5
clone size: -
V gene: TRBV27
CDR3 protein: CASSLNYRGNQPQHF
CDR3 DNA: TGTGCCAGCAGTTTAAATTACAGGGGAAATCAGCCCCAGCATTTT

D gene: -
J gene: TRBJ1-2
clone size: -
V gene: TRBV28
CDR3 protein: CASSIPRQLLDYTF
CDR3 DNA: TGTGCCAGCAGTATCCCCAGACAGCTTTTGGACTACACCTTC

D gene: TRBD1
J gene: TRBJ2-6
clone size: -
V gene: TRBV28
CDR3 protein: CASSPRTGASSGANVLTF
CDR3 DNA: TGTGCCAGCAGTCCTCGGACAGGGGCCAGCTCTGGGGCCAACGTCCTGACTTTC

D gene: -
J gene: TRBJ1-2
clone size: -
V gene: TRBV6-6
CDR3 protein: CASRGRGGYTF
CDR3 DNA: TGTGCCAGCAGGGGGCGCGGTGGCTACACCTTC

D gene: -
J gene: TRBJ2-1
clone size: -
V gene: TRBV6-5
CDR3 protein: CASSYSAIPNYNEQFF
CDR3 DNA: TGTGCCAGCAGTTACTCAGCTATCCCCAACTACAATGAGCAGTTCTTC

D gene: -
J gene: TRBJ1-3
clone size: -
V gene: TRBV9
CDR3 protein: CASSPRGVRNTIYF
CDR3 DNA: TGTGCCAGCAGCCCCCGAGGTGTTAGAAACACCATATATTTT

D gene: -
J gene: TRBJ2-7
clone size: -
V gene: TRBV5-1
CDR3 protein: CASSPDSYEQYF
CDR3 DNA: TGCGCCAGCAGCCCAGACAGTTACGAGCAGTACTTC

D gene: -
J gene: TRBJ1-3
clone size: -
V gene: TRBV9
CDR3 protein: CASSVGVTVDSGNTIYF
CDR3 DNA: TGTGCCAGCAGCGTAGGTGTAACAGTGGACTCTGGAAACACCATATATTTT

D gene: TRBD2
J gene: TRBJ2-1
clone size: once
V gene: TRBV25-1
CDR3 protein: CASSEAGLAMNEQFF
CDR3 DNA: TGTGCCAGCAGTGAAGCGGGACTAGCAATGAATGAGCAGTTCTTC

D gene: TRBD1
J gene: TRBJ2-7
clone size: -
V gene: TRBV28
CDR3 protein: CASSFRRDSTKTFSYEQYF
CDR3 DNA: TGTGCCAGCAGTTTCAGAAGGGACAGCACCAAGACTTTCTCCTACGAGCAGTACTTC